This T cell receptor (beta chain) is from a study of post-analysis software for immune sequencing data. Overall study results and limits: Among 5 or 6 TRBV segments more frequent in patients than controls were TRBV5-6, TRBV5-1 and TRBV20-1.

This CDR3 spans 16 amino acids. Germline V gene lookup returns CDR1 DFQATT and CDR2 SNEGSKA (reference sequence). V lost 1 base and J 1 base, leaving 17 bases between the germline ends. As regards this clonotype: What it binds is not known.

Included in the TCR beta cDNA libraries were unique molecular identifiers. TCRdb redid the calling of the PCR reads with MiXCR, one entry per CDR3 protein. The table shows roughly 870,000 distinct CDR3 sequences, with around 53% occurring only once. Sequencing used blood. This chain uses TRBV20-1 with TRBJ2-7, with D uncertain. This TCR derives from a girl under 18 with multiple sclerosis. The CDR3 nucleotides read TGCAGTGCTAGAGTAGATTTTGGGAAGTCTTCCTACGAGCAGTACTTC. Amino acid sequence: CSARVDFGKSSYEQYF.